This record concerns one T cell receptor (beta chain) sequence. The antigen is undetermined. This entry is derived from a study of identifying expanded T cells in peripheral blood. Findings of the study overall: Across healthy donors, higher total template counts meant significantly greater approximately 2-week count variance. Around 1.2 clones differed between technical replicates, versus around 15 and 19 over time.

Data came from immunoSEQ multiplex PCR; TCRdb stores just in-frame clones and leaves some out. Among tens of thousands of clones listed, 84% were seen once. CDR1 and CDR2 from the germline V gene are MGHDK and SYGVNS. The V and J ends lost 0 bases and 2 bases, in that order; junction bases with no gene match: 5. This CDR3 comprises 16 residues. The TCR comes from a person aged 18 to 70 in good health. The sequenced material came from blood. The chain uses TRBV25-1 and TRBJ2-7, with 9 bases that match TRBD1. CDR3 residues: CASSEYGTGKPYEQYF. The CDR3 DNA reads TGTGCCAGCAGTGAATATGGGACAGGGAAGCCCTACGAGCAGTACTTC.